These 15 T cell receptor beta chains were all obtained from the same sample, sequenced in a study of human T cells and chemical hapten exposure. MiXCR, run by TCRdb on the RACE reads, gives a single entry per CDR3 protein. The table has about 84,000 distinct CDR3 sequences, 10% seen once. Time point indicated: patch test 2, 6 weeks after DPC sensitization. Documented treatment: therapeutic diphenylcyclopropenone sensitization with weekly scalp DPC. Sequencing was performed on whole blood, taken in connection with sensitization to the hapten diphenylcyclopropenone (DPC). The source of these receptors is a woman aged 50 to 60 with alopecia areata. Some clones in this sample may be carry-over from other donors' samples.

This clonotype showed up many times. The V gene is TRBV2, the J gene TRBJ2-1; 11 bases are shared with TRBD2. This CDR3 comprises 15 residues. Per the germline V gene, CDR1 is SNHLY and CDR2 is FYNNEI. V shed 6 bases, J shed 3 bases, and the junction held 4 bases outside the gene matches. CDR3 sequence: CASSRLAGSYNEQFF. DNA for the CDR3: TGTGCCAGCAGCCGACTAGCGGGAAGCTACAATGAGCAGTTCTTC. The whole variable domain, filled in from reference TRBV2 and TRBJ2-1, reads EPEVTQTPSHQVTQMGQEVILRCVPISNHLYFYWYRQILGQKVEFLVSFYNNEISEKSEIFDDQFSVERPDGSNFTLKIRSTKLEDSAMYFCASSRLAGSYNEQFFGPGTRLTVL.

The chain has TRBV20-1 and TRBJ2-3; D perhaps matches TRBD1 (6 bases). Trimming shortened V by 6 bases and J by 2 bases, and 15 bases separated the two germline ends. Germline V gene lookup returns CDR1 DFQATT and CDR2 SNEGSKA (reference sequence). This CDR3 region has 14 residues. DNA of the CDR3: TGCAGTGCGCTGCCGACAGGCATCACAGATACGCAGTATTTT. This encodes CSALPTGITDTQYF.

This clonotype was counted only a few times. The V and J genes are TRBV20-1 and TRBJ1-1, with 7 bases matching TRBD1. CDR3 length equals 15 residues. Germline loops: CDR1 DFQATT, CDR2 SNEGSKA (reference sequence). Unmatched junction bases numbered 9, after V lost 0 bases and J lost 5 bases. DNA for the CDR3: TGCAGTGCTAGAGATCCAGTCAGGGGGAGGACTGAAGCTTTCTTT. Its protein is CSARDPVRGRTEAFF.

The chain combines TRBV27 with TRBJ2-3; TRBD1 aligns across 8 bases. The ends lost 4 bases at V and 0 bases at J; junction bases unmatched: 6. CDR1 and CDR2 from the germline V gene are MNHEY and SMNVEV (reference sequence). The CDR3 runs 16 residues. CDR3 in DNA: TGTGCCAGCAGTTCCCAGGGGGCCAGAAGCACAGATACGCAGTATTTT. Amino acid sequence: CASSSQGARSTDTQYF.

About this clonotype: It may be a read error: a sequence one base away is much more abundant. The V call is TRBV7-8, the J call TRBJ2-3; no clear D gene. V was trimmed by 7 bases and J by 2 bases, leaving 7 bases between them. Germline CDR1 reads SGHVS; CDR2 reads FQNEAQ. CDR3 length: 12 amino acids. The CDR3 DNA sequence: TGTGCCAGCAATCGGGTCACAGATACGCAGTATTTT. Its translation is CASNRVTDTQYF.

Written as DNA, the CDR3 is TGTGCCAGCAGTTTCGACAGAGGCTACGAGCAGTACTTC. The encoded protein is CASSFDRGYEQYF. The chain links TRBV6-5 to TRBJ2-7, with D maybe TRBD1 (5 bases). The germline V and J ends were trimmed by 4 bases and 3 bases, with 10 bases remaining between them. Germline V CDR1 and CDR2: MNHEY, SVGAGI. The CDR3 loop spans 13 amino acids.

This clonotype was recorded many times. The rearrangement uses TRBV7-2 and TRBJ2-7, with unresolved D. The germline CDR1 and CDR2 sequences are SGHTA and FQGNSA. V was pared by 7 bases and J by 4 bases, with 14 bases between. The CDR3 is 13 residues long. The CDR3 here is CASNTPPSYEQYF. CDR3 DNA: TGTGCCAGCAACACACCCCCGAGTTACGAGCAGTACTTC.

This clonotype came up many times. The chain combines TRBV15 with TRBJ2-4; D uncertain. The CDR3 loop spans 16 amino acids. In germline, CDR1 is LNHNV, CDR2 YYDKDF (reference sequence). Trimming removed 0 bases from V and 2 bases from J, with 11 bases in between. In DNA form, the CDR3 reads TGTGCCACCAGCAGAGATAAGGAGACAACCAAAAACATTCAGTACTTC. Translating gives CATSRDKETTKNIQYF.

This clonotype was observed at least ten times. The rearrangement joins TRBV6-5 to TRBJ2-7, with 9 bases matching TRBD1. The CDR3 totals 16 residues. Germline trimming cut 6 bases from V and 2 bases from J; bases unmatched to any gene: 11. Looked up from germline, CDR1 is MNHEY and CDR2 is SVGAGI. The CDR3 bases are TGTGCCAGCAGATCTATTCCGGGACAGGGACCCTACGAGCAGTACTTC. The encoded protein is CASRSIPGQGPYEQYF.

The CDR3 sequence is CASSPPHPYEQFF. CDR3 sequence (DNA): TGTGCCAGCAGCCCACCCCATCCCTATGAGCAGTTCTTC. V and J are TRBV7-2 and TRBJ2-1; unclear D gene. This CDR3 is built from 13 residues. Trimming took off 5 bases at V and 8 bases at J, with 13 bases between the two ends. CDR1 is SGHTA, CDR2 FQGNSA, per germline.

The J gene is TRBJ2-7, the V gene TRBV7-7; TRBD1 matches at 10 bases. V was clipped by 5 bases and J by 6 bases; unmatched bases: 16. Per germline, CDR1 SSHAT and CDR2 FNYEAQ (reference sequence). The CDR3 covers 17 residues. CDR3 coding DNA: TGTGCCAGCAGCCCCGGATTAGGGACAGGGGCTTTCGCCGAGCAGTACTTC. It codes for CASSPGLGTGAFAEQYF.

Only a few counts were recorded for this clonotype. The chain links TRBV27 to TRBJ2-2; 7 bases line up with TRBD1. V lost 0 bases to trimming and J lost 1 base; unmatched junction nucleotides: 5. Germline lookup yields CDR1 MNHEY and CDR2 SMNVEV (reference sequence). This CDR3 is built from 17 residues. CDR3 sequence (DNA): TGTGCCAGCAGTTTATCAGGGGGCGCTGGGAACACCGGGGAGCTGTTTTTT. Protein product: CASSLSGGAGNTGELFF.

This rearrangement joins TRBV6-2 or TRBV6-3 to TRBJ2-2, with 10 bases that match TRBD2. The trim removed 5 bases at V and 6 bases at J, leaving 9 bases unmatched. Germline CDR1 MNHEY, CDR2 SVGEGT. The CDR3 extends over 16 amino acids. The CDR3 coding sequence is TGTGCCAGCAGTACCCCCGGGACTAGCGTGGCCGGGGAGCTGTTTTTT. It specifies CASSTPGTSVAGELFF.

This clonotype was seen repeatedly, ten times or more. The chain carries TRBV7-2 and TRBJ1-6; D perhaps matches TRBD1 (6 bases). The CDR3 is 15 residues long. CDR1 is SGHTA and CDR2 is FQGNSA in the germline V gene. V lost 2 bases and J 7 bases, leaving 12 bases between the germline ends. In nucleotides, the CDR3 is TGTGCCAGCAGCTTAAAACAGGGTGGGAATTCACCCCTCCACTTT. This translates into CASSLKQGGNSPLHF.

This clonotype was seen a handful of times. The chain links TRBV25-1 to TRBJ2-1; no clear D. Trimming pared 1 base from V and 14 bases from J, leaving 9 bases between. The CDR3 extends over 11 amino acids. CDR1 is MGHDK and CDR2 is SYGVNS in the germline V gene. The DNA of the CDR3 is TGTGCCAGCAGTGAATTAGCCATGGAGTTCTTC. Its protein product is CASSELAMEFF.